These T cell receptor beta chains were read from a single sample in a study of blood T cell repertoires in COVID-19. Only in-frame clones appear in the TCRdb table, and some are missing; sequencing was by immunoSEQ multiplex PCR. The table lists fewer than 300,000 clones, around 88% of them singletons. Sequences were obtained from peripheral blood. All receptors come from a man aged 30 to 39 with acute or convalescent COVID-19. The CDR3 runs from the conserved cysteine through the conserved F or W. The D gene is left open where the match is weak. The size entry is marked missing in some rows and otherwise reads once, few, many or a size class.

d_call	clone_size	v_call	j_call	cdr3_nt	cdr3_aa
-	-	TRBV6-5	TRBJ1-2	TGTGCCAGCAGTCCACAGGGTCGAGGCTACACCTTC	CASSPQGRGYTF
-	-	TRBV7-9	TRBJ2-7	TGTGCCAGCAGCTACTCCCTAGCCGGCGAGCAGTACTTC	CASSYSLAGEQYF
-	-	TRBV25-1	TRBJ2-2	TGTGCCAGCAGTGACCGCAGGGTAGGGAACACCGGGGAGCTGTTTTTT	CASSDRRVGNTGELFF
TRBD1	-	TRBV6-5	TRBJ1-2	TGTGCCAGCAGTTACTCAGGACAGGGGGCCGGGTACGGCTACACCTTC	CASSYSGQGAGYGYTF
TRBD2	few	TRBV10-2	TRBJ2-5	TGCGCCAGCAGTAGAGGGACCAGGACTAGCGGGAGTGGTGAGACCCAGTACTTC	CASSRGTRTSGSGETQYF
-	-	TRBV30	TRBJ1-1	TGTGCCTGGAGTGTATGGGGCCCGACGGCTTTCTTT	CAWSVWGPTAFF
-	few	TRBV5-1	TRBJ1-5	TGCGCCAGCAGCTTGGCGGGACTGGATAGCAATCAGCCCCAGCATTTT	CASSLAGLDSNQPQHF
-	-	TRBV6-6	TRBJ1-3	TGTGCCAGCAGAGTCGATAGTACGGGAAACACCATATATTTT	CASRVDSTGNTIYF
TRBD2	-	TRBV29-1	TRBJ2-7	TGCAGCGTTGTCGGCGCGGGGGACGAGCAGTACTTC	CSVVGAGDEQYF
-	-	TRBV10-2	TRBJ2-4	TGCGCCAGCAGTGTCGCGGGGAAAAACATTCAGTACTTC	CASSVAGKNIQYF
-	-	TRBV28	TRBJ1-2	TGTGCCAGCAGTTCCCCGAGTAAAAGGGGACAAAATGGCTACACCTTC	CASSSPSKRGQNGYTF
TRBD1	-	TRBV2	TRBJ2-5	TGTGTCCTAATGGCGGCAGGGGGCAATGGGGAGACCCAGTACTTC	CVLMAAGGNGETQYF
TRBD1	-	TRBV29-1	TRBJ1-3	TGCAGCGTTGGGTTTGGGACAGCTGGAAACACCATATATTTT	CSVGFGTAGNTIYF
-	-	TRBV4-1	TRBJ1-4	TGCGCCAGCAGCCAGCCGGACAGTAGTTCTGAAAAACTGTTTTTT	CASSQPDSSSEKLFF
-	-	TRBV6-5	TRBJ1-1	TGTGCCAGCAGCGTACAGCTGAACACTGAAGCTTTCTTT	CASSVQLNTEAFF
-	-	TRBV28	TRBJ2-1	TGTGCCAGCAGCCGTCACAATGAGCAGTTCTTC	CASSRHNEQFF
-	once	TRBV6-5	TRBJ2-2	TGTGCCAGCAGTTACTCGAAAGAGGGCGTCGGGGAGCTGTTTTTT	CASSYSKEGVGELFF
-	-	TRBV12-5	TRBJ1-5	TGTGCTAGTGGCGGGAACGGACAGTATAGCAATCAGCCCCAGCATTTT	CASGGNGQYSNQPQHF
TRBD2	-	TRBV4-1	TRBJ2-5	TGCGCCAGCAGCCCGGGACTAGCGGGAGCGTATGAGACCCAGTACTTC	CASSPGLAGAYETQYF
-	-	TRBV2	TRBJ1-5	TGTGCCAGCAGCGTAAGTCCGACATTACACAGGGTCAATCAGCCCCAGCATTTT	CASSVSPTLHRVNQPQHF
-	-	TRBV11-2	TRBJ2-3	TGTGCCAGCAGCTTAGTGAGGGGGAATACAGATACGCAGTATTTT	CASSLVRGNTDTQYF
TRBD1	-	TRBV5-1	TRBJ1-2	TGCGCCAGCAGCTGGTCGACAGGGGGCTCCTATGGCTACACCTTC	CASSWSTGGSYGYTF
-	once	TRBV7-3	TRBJ2-7	TGTGCCAGCAGCTCCGGAATCGGAGGTATCAACGAGCAGTACTTC	CASSSGIGGINEQYF
TRBD2	-	TRBV5-5	TRBJ2-5	TGTGCCAGCAGCCGTAGCGGGGGGAGACAAGAGACCCAGTACTTC	CASSRSGGRQETQYF
-	-	TRBV2	TRBJ1-5	TGTGCCAGCACCCTGTGGGGGGGCCCCAATCAGCCCCAGCATTTT	CASTLWGGPNQPQHF